This TCR beta chain was sequenced for a study of control samples from healthy donors and cancer patients. Generated by immunoSEQ multiplex PCR, the TCRdb table keeps only in-frame clones and is missing some. The table lists roughly 170,000 clones, approximately 92% of them singletons. Germline CDR1 is SQVTM and CDR2 is ANQGSEA. Trimming at V came to 1 base and at J to 2 bases, leaving 11 bases not matched to a gene. CDR3 length: 16 residues. The chain combines TRBV29-1 with TRBJ2-7, with TRBD1 matching 7 bases. The material sequenced was blood. The receptor's source is a man aged 18 to 35 in good health. The CDR3 region is CSVEGLLRDRTYEQYF. In nucleotides, the CDR3 is TGCAGCGTTGAAGGTCTACTACGGGACAGAACCTACGAGCAGTACTTC.